This TCR beta chain was obtained from a study of Ad26.COV2.S vaccination and SARS-CoV-2 variants. Study-wide results and limits: Substantial breadth was reportedly displayed by spike-specific CD8+ and CD4+ T cell responses after vaccination.

The repertoire was sequenced with immunoSEQ multiplex PCR; TCRdb's copy has only in-frame clones and lacks some. Found here are hundreds of thousands of clones, roughly 90% of them singletons; the top ten hold approximately 1.5%. The CDR3 has 12 residues. V shed 8 bases and J shed 4 bases, with 12 bases lying between them. From germline, CDR1 is MNHEY and CDR2 SMNVEV (reference sequence). On this clone itself: Its antigen is still unknown. The sample carries other DNA sequences with the same CDR3.

Specified treatment: some 19 received Ad26.COV2.S at low or high dose, single or two shots; roughly 5 received placebo; per-sample allocation not given. It was on day 63 after the first vaccine or placebo injection that samples were taken. Wuhan-strain SARS-CoV-2 spike was expressed by the Ad26 vector that made up the vaccine. The chain links TRBV27 to TRBJ2-7; D may be TRBD2 (5 bases). Specimen: peripheral blood, collected in a trial of Ad26.COV2.S vaccine versus placebo. This receptor was identified in a person aged 18-65 years who received the Ad26.COV2.S COVID-19 vaccine or a placebo. The CDR3 reads CASSRTGYEQYF. CDR3 sequence (DNA): TGTGCCAGCTCTCGGACTGGTTACGAGCAGTACTTC.